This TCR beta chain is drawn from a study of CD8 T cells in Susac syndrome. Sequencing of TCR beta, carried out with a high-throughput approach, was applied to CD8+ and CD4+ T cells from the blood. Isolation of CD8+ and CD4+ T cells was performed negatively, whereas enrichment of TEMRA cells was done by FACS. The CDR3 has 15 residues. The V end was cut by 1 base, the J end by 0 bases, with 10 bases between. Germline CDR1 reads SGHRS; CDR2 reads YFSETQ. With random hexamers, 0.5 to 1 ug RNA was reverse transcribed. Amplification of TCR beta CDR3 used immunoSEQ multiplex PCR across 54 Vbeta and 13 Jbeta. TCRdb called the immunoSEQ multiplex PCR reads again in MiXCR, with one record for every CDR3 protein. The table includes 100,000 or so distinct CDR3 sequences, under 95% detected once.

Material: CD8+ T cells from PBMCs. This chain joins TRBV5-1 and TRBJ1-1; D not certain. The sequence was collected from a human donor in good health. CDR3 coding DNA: TGCGCCAGCAGCTTGACGGGTCCGATGAACACTGAAGCTTTCTTT. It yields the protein CASSLTGPMNTEAFF.